This passage covers 17 T cell receptor beta chains from one sample sequenced in a study of sequential checkpoint blockade in melanoma. Treatment indicated: randomized to nivolumab then ipilimumab (arm A) or the reverse (arm B). Data came from immunoSEQ multiplex PCR; TCRdb stores just in-frame clones and leaves some out. The table lists 15,000 to 20,000 clones, more than 25% of them singletons. The material was tumor tissue (inferred from file names), obtained from a patient given nivolumab and ipilimumab in sequence. Every receptor here comes from a human donor with melanoma.

V and J are TRBV29-1 and TRBJ2-3; D gene unclear. Germline V gives CDR1 SQVTM, CDR2 ANQGSEA. The CDR3 contains 15 residues. The V end was cut by 4 bases, the J end by 1 base, with 15 bases between. The CDR3 protein is CSVASSATGTDTQYF. DNA for the CDR3: TGCAGCGTTGCATCGTCCGCGACGGGCACAGATACGCAGTATTTT.

Worth noting for this clone: One end of the junction does not line up with germline, which may come from a read error. The chain recombines TRBV15 with TRBJ2-5, with 10 bases fitting TRBD2. Looked up from germline, CDR1 is LNHNV and CDR2 is YYDKDF (reference sequence). The CDR3 covers 16 residues. The CDR3 nucleotides read TGTGCCACCAGCCGAGAGCGGGGGGGCTCACAAGAGACCCAGTACTTC. It yields the protein CATSRERGGSQETQYF.

This clone was counted a few times. CDR3 protein: CASSHRGGEQYF. The CDR3 coding sequence is TGTGCCAGCAGTCACAGGGGGGGCGAGCAGTACTTC. V gene TRBV6-8 combines with J gene TRBJ2-7, with D possibly being TRBD1 (8 bases). CDR3 size: 12 residues. The V end lost 5 bases, the J end lost 6 bases, and 11 bases lay between the germline ends. CDR1 and CDR2 from the germline V gene are MNHGY and SAAAGT.

The CDR3, as DNA: TGTGCCAGCATCGGTGGGAGTACGAACACCGGGGAGCTGTTTTTT. Translating gives CASIGGSTNTGELFF. J is TRBJ2-2 and V is TRBV28; D possibly corresponds to TRBD2 (5 bases). Germline V CDR1 and CDR2: MDHEN, SYDVKM. This CDR3 is 15 amino acids long. Trimming pared 7 bases from V and 0 bases from J, leaving 12 bases between.

The chain uses TRBV18 and TRBJ2-4; TRBD1 matches at 8 bases. Germline trimming cut 1 base from V and 8 bases from J; bases unmatched to any gene: 4. CDR1 and CDR2 (germline): KGHSH, LQKENI. The CDR3 runs 14 residues. The DNA for the CDR3 is TGTGCCAGCTCACCACTGACAGGGGCGGACATTCAGTACTTC. Residues: CASSPLTGADIQYF. The complete variable domain, with remaining parts taken from reference TRBV18 and TRBJ2-4, reads NAGVMQNPRHLVRRRGQEARLRCSPMKGHSHVYWYRQLPEEGLKFMVYLQKENIIDESGMPKERFSAEFPKEGPSILRIQQVVRGDSAAYFCASSPLTGADIQYFGAGTRLSVL.

This clone was detected a few times. The J gene is TRBJ1-3, the V gene TRBV11-3; D is possibly TRBD1 (5 bases). Per the germline V gene, CDR1 is SGHNT and CDR2 is YENEEA. Deletions cut 2 bases from V and 0 bases from J, with 8 bases between. The length of the CDR3 is 15 residues. Here the CDR3 DNA reads TGTGCCAGCAGCTTAAGACAGACCTCTGGAAACACCATATATTTT. Its translation is CASSLRQTSGNTIYF.

The chain recombines TRBV6-8 with TRBJ2-7; TRBD2 matches at 13 bases. V dropped 6 bases and J dropped 6; count of bases not matched to a gene: 11. This CDR3 has 16 amino acids. Germline V gene lookup returns CDR1 MNHGY and CDR2 SAAAGT. CDR3 nucleotides: TGTGCCAGCAGACCCACTAGCGGGAGGGCCGTCATCGAGCAGTACTTC. Its protein is CASRPTSGRAVIEQYF.

The chain is built from TRBV28 and TRBJ2-2, with D unclear. Trimming left V 5 bases short and J 1 base short, with 14 bases between. The CDR3 sequence is 16 residues long. The germline CDR1 and CDR2 sequences are MDHEN and SYDVKM. The CDR3 loop is CASSLYPAENTGELFF. In nucleotides, the CDR3 is TGTGCCAGCAGTCTATACCCCGCCGAGAACACCGGGGAGCTGTTTTTT.

This clone was recorded once. The V call is TRBV19, the J call TRBJ2-2; unclear D gene. Trimming removed 5 bases at V and 6 bases at J, with 13 bases between. Germline CDR1 reads LNHDA; CDR2 reads SQIVND (reference sequence). CDR3 size: 14 residues. The CDR3 loop is CASSPRPFPGELFF. The DNA for the CDR3 is TGTGCCAGTAGTCCCAGGCCCTTTCCCGGGGAGCTGTTTTTT.

This clone was seen at least ten times. The chain recombines TRBV11-3 with TRBJ2-5, with 14 nucleotides matching TRBD2. The CDR3 extends over 16 amino acids. V was clipped by 5 bases and J by 4 bases; unmatched bases: 6. CDR1 and CDR2 from the germline V gene are SGHNT and YENEEA. The CDR3 nucleotides are TGTGCCAGCAGCCACCGACTAGCGGGGGGGCTAGAGACCCAGTACTTC. It specifies CASSHRLAGGLETQYF.

This clone was seen more than once but under ten times. The chain has TRBV11-3 and TRBJ2-7, with 11 bases that match TRBD1. Germline V gene data show CDR1 as SGHNT and CDR2 as YENEEA. With 1 base clipped from V and 5 bases from J, the junction kept 10 bases outside the gene matches. The CDR3 has 17 residues. CDR3 sequence reads: CASSLVARTGGHHEQYF. CDR3 bases: TGTGCCAGCAGCTTAGTAGCCCGGACAGGGGGCCATCACGAGCAGTACTTC.

V gene TRBV12-5 combines with J gene TRBJ2-1; 10 bases agree with TRBD1. The CDR3 loop spans 16 amino acids. J lost 4 bases, V lost 6 bases, and 9 bases had no gene match. Germline V gene lookup returns CDR1 LGHNT and CDR2 FRNRAP. CDR3 protein: CASGKSGTGAYNEQFF. Written as DNA, the CDR3 is TGTGCTAGTGGGAAGTCCGGGACAGGGGCATACAATGAGCAGTTCTTC.

This clone was counted only a few times. The J gene is TRBJ1-3, the V gene TRBV7-6; no definite D call. Germline assignment: CDR1 SGHVS and CDR2 FNYEAQ. The CDR3 extends over 14 amino acids. V lost 4 bases, J lost 0 bases, and 7 bases lay in between. CDR3 protein: CASSSSLSGNTIYF. CDR3 sequence (DNA): TGTGCCAGCAGCTCTAGCCTCTCTGGAAACACCATATATTTT.

The J gene is TRBJ2-7, the V gene TRBV11-3; 15 positions match TRBD2. This CDR3 has 20 residues. Germline loops: CDR1 SGHNT, CDR2 YENEEA. V lost 5 bases and J lost 3; bases outside the gene matches: 17. CDR3 sequence (DNA): TGTGCCAGCAGCCAGATAAAAGCCGGGACTAGCGGGGGGATTCTCTACGAGCAGTACTTC. This translates into CASSQIKAGTSGGILYEQYF.

This clone was detected a few times. The chain uses TRBV14 and TRBJ1-3, with TRBD1 as a possible D gene (5 bases). The CDR3 length is 14 residues. Trimming cost V 0 bases and J 3 bases, with 6 bases left between them. Germline lookup yields CDR1 SGHDN and CDR2 FVKESK. As DNA, the CDR3 is TGTGCCAGCAGCCAAGACAGGGTTGGAAACACCATATATTTT. The encoded protein is CASSQDRVGNTIYF.

This clone is a singleton in its sample. V usage is TRBV18 and J usage is TRBJ1-2, with D unresolved. Germline assignment: CDR1 KGHSH and CDR2 LQKENI. Deletions cut 3 bases from V and 2 bases from J, with 10 bases between. This CDR3 is built from 14 residues. This CDR3 reads CASSPREGNYGYTF. CDR3 DNA: TGTGCCAGCTCACCCCGTGAGGGAAACTATGGCTACACCTTC.

The chain recombines TRBV12-2 with TRBJ2-1; TRBD2, the D gene given by the table, was not confirmed from the DNA. TRBV12-2 represents a pseudogene. This CDR3 spans 16 amino acids. The CDR3 region has the DNA TGTGCCATGCTCCGGTGGGAGCGGGAGGACTCGAATGAGCAGTTCTTC. Translation: CAMLRWEREDSNEQFF.